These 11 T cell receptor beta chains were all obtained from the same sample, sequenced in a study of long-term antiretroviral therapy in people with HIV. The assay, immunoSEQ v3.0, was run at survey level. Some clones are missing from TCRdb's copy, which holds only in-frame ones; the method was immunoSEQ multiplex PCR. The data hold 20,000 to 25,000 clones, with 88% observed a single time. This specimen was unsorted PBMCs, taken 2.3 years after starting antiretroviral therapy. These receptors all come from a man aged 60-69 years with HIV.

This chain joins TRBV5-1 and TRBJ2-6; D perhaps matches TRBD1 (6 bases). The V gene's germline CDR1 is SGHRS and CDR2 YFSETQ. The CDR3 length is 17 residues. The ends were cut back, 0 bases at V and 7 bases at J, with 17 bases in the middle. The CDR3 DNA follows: TGCGCCAGCAGCTTGGAAGACAGGTCCCTAGGAGCCAACGTCCTGACTTTC. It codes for CASSLEDRSLGANVLTF.

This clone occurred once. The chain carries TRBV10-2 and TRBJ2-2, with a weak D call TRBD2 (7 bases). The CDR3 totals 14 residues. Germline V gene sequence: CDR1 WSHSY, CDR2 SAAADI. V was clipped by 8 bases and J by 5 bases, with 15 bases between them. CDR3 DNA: TGCGCCAGCCTCCGAGGGGGGGGAACCGGGGAGCTGTTTTTT. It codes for CASLRGGGTGELFF.

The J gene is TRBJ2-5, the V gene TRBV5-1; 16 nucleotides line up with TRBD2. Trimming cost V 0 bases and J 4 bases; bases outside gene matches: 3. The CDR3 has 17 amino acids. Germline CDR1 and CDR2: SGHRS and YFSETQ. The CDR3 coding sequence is TGCGCCAGCAGCTTGGCGGGACTAGCGGGAGGGGGAGAGACCCAGTACTTC. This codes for CASSLAGLAGGGETQYF. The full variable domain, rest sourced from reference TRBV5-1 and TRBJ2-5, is KAGVTQTPRYLIKTRGQQVTLSCSPISGHRSVSWYQQTPGQGLQFLFEYFSETQRNKGNFPGRFSGRQFSNSRSEMNVSTLELGDSALYLCASSLAGLAGGGETQYFGPGTRLLVL.

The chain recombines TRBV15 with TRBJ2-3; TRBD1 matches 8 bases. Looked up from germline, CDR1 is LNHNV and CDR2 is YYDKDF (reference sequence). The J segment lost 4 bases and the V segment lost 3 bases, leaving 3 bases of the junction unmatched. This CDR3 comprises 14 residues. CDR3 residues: CATSSGQGSDTQYF. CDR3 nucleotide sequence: TGTGCCACCAGCAGCGGACAGGGATCAGATACGCAGTATTTT.

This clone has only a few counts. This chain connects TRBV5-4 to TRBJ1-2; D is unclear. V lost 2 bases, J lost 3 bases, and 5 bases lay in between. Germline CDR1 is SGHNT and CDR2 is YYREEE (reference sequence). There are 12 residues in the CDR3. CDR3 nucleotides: TGTGCCAGCAGCTTCGGGGACTATGGCTACACCTTC. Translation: CASSFGDYGYTF.

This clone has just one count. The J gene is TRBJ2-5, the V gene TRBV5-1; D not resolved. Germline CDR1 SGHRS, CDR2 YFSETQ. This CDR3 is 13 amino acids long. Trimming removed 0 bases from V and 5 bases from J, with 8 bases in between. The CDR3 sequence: CASSLAGDETQYF. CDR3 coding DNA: TGCGCCAGCAGCTTGGCTGGGGATGAGACCCAGTACTTC. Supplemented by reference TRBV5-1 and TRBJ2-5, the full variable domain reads KAGVTQTPRYLIKTRGQQVTLSCSPISGHRSVSWYQQTPGQGLQFLFEYFSETQRNKGNFPGRFSGRQFSNSRSEMNVSTLELGDSALYLCASSLAGDETQYFGPGTRLLVL.

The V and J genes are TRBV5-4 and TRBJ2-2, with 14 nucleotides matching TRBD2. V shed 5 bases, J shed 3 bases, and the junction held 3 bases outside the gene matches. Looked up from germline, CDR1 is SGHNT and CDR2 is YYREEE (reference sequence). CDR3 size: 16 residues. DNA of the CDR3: TGTGCCAGCAGACTGGGACTAGCGGGGGACACCGGGGAGCTGTTTTTT. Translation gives CASRLGLAGDTGELFF.

The CDR3 DNA sequence: TGTGCCAGCAGCTCCTCCTCTGTTGATGAGCAGTTCTTC. This sequence encodes CASSSSSVDEQFF. The chain is built from TRBV7-9 and TRBJ2-1; D is ambiguous. The CDR3 has 13 amino acids. The germline V gene has CDR1 SEHNR and CDR2 FQNEAQ (reference sequence). V was trimmed by 4 bases and J by 8 bases, leaving 12 bases between them.

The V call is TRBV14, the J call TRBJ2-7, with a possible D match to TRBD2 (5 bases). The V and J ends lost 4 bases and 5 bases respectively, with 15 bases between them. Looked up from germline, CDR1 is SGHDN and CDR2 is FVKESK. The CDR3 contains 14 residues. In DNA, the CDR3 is TGTGCCAGCAGCCGGACTCTCCAAAGGCACGAGCAGTACTTC. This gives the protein CASSRTLQRHEQYF.

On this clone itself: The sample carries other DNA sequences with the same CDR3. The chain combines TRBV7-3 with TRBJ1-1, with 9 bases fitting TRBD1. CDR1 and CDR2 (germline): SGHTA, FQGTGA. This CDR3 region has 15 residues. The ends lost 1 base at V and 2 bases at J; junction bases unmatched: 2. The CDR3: CASSLMGQGNTEAFF. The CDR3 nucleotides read TGTGCCAGCAGCTTAATGGGACAGGGAAACACTGAAGCTTTCTTT.

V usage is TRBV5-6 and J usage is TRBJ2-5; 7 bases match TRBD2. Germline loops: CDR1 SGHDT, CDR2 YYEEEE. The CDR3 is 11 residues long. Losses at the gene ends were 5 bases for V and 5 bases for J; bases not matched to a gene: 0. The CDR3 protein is CASRREETQYF. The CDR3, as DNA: TGTGCCAGCAGGCGGGAGGAGACCCAGTACTTC. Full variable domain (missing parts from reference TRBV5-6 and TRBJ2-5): DAGVTQSPTHLIKTRGQQVTLRCSPKSGHDTVSWYQQALGQGPQFIFQYYEEEERQRGNFPDRFSGHQFPNYSSELNVNALLLGDSALYLCASRREETQYFGPGTRLLVL.